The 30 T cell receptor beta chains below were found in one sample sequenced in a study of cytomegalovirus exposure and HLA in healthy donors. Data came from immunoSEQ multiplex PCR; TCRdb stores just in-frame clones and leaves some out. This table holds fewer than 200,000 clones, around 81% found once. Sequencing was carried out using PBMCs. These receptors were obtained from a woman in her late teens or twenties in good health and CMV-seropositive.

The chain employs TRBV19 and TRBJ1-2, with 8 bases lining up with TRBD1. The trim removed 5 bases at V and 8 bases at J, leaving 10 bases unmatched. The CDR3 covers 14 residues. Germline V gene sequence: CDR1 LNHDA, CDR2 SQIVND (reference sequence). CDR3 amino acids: CASSLPSGGGGYTF. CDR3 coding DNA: TGTGCCAGTAGTCTTCCTTCAGGGGGCGGAGGCTACACCTTC.

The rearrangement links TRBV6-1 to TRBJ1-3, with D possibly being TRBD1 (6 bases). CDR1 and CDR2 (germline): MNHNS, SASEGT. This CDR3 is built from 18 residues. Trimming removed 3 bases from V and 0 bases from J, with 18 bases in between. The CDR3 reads CASSELTGWGRSGNTIYF. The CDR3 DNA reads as TGTGCCAGCAGTGAGCTGACAGGTTGGGGCCGCTCTGGAAACACCATATATTTT.

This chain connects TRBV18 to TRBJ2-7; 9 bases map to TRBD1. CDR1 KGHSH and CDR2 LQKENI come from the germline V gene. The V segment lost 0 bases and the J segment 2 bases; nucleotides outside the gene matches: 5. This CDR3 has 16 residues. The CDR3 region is CASSPPSGQGPYEQYF. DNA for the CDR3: TGTGCCAGCTCACCACCGTCAGGACAGGGGCCCTACGAGCAGTACTTC.

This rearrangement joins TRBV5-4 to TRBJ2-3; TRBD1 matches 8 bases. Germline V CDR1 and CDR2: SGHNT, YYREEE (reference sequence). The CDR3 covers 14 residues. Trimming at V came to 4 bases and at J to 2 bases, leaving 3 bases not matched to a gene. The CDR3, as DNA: TGTGCCAGCAGCGGGACAGGTAACACAGATACGCAGTATTTT. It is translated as CASSGTGNTDTQYF.

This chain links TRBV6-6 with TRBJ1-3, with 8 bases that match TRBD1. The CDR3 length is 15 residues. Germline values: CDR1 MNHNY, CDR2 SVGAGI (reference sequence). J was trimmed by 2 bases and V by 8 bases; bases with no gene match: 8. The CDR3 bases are TGTGCCAGCGGCCCGGAGGGACAGGCTGGAAACACCATATATTTT. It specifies CASGPEGQAGNTIYF.

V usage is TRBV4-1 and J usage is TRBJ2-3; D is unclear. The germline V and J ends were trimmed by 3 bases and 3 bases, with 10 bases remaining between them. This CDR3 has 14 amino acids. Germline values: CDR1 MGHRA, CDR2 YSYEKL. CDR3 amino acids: CASSQQPGTDTQYF. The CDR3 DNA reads TGCGCCAGCAGCCAGCAGCCAGGTACAGATACGCAGTATTTT.

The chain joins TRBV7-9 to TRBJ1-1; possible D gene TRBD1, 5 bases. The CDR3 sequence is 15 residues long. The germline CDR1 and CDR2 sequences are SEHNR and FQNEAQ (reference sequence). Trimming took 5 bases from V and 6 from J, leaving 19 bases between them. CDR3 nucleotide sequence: TGTGCCAGCAGCCCCCTTTCATTCAGGGCCGCTGAAGCTTTCTTT. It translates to CASSPLSFRAAEAFF.

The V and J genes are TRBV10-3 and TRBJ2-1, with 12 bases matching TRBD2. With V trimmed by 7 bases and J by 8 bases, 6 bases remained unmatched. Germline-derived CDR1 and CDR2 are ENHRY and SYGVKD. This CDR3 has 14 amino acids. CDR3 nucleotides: TGTGCCATCAATCCTAGCGGGGGGGCCGATGAGCAGTTCTTC. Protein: CAINPSGGADEQFF.

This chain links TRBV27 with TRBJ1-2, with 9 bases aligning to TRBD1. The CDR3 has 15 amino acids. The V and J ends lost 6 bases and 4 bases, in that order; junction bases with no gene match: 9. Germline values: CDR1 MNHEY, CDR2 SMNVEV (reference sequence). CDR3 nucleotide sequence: TGTGCCAGCAGAGGGACAGGGACTCAGAGCTATGGCTACACCTTC. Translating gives CASRGTGTQSYGYTF.

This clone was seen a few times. CDR3 protein: CASSYGGSSPLHF. CDR3 nucleotides: TGTGCCAGCAGTTACGGGGGGAGTTCACCCCTCCACTTT. V usage is TRBV7-2 and J usage is TRBJ1-6, with a weak D call TRBD1 (5 bases). This CDR3 contains 13 residues. Between the trimmed V and J ends, which lost 6 bases and 9 bases, there was a span of 12 bases. From germline, CDR1 is SGHTA and CDR2 FQGNSA. Full variable domain (outside the CDR3, taken from reference TRBV7-2 and TRBJ1-6): GAGVSQSPSNKVTEKGKDVELRCDPISGHTALYWYRQSLGQGLEFLIYFQGNSAPDKSGLPSDRFSAERTGGSVSTLTIQRTQQEDSAVYLCASSYGGSSPLHFGNGTRLTVT.

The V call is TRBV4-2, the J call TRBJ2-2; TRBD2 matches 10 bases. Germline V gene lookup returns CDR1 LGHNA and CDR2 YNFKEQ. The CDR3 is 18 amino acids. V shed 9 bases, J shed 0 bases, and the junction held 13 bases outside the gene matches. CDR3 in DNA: TGTGCCAGTTCTCGACTAGCGGGCGGGGACTCGAACACCGGGGAGCTGTTTTTT. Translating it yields CASSRLAGGDSNTGELFF.

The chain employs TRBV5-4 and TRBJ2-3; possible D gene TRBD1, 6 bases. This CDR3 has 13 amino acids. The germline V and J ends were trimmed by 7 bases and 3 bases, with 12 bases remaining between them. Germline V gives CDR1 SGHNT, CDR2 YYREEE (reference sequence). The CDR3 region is CASGSQGTDTQYF. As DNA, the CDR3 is TGTGCCAGCGGTTCACAGGGAACAGATACGCAGTATTTT.

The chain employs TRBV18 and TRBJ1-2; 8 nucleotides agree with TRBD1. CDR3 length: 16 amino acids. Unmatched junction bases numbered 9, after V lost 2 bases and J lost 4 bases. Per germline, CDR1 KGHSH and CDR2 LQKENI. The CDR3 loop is CASSPGSHRGSYGYTF. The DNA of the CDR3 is TGTGCCAGCTCACCAGGATCACACAGGGGGTCCTATGGCTACACCTTC.

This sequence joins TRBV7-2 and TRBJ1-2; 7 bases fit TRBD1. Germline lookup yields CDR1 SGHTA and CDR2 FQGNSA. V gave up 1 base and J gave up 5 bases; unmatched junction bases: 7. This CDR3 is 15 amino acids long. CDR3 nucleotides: TGTGCCAGCAGCTTAGACCTTGACAGGGTGTATGGCTACACCTTC. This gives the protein CASSLDLDRVYGYTF.

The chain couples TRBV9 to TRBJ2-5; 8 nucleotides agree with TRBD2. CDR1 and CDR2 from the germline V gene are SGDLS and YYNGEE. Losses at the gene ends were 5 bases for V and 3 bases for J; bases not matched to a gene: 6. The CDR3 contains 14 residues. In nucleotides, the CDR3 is TGTGCCAGCAGTTTCGGGGGGGCCGAAGAGACCCAGTACTTC. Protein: CASSFGGAEETQYF. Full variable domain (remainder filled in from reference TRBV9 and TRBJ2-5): DSGVTQTPKHLITATGQRVTLRCSPRSGDLSVYWYQQSLDQGLQFLIQYYNGEERAKGNILERFSAQQFPDLHSELNLSSLELGDSALYFCASSFGGAEETQYFGPGTRLLVL.

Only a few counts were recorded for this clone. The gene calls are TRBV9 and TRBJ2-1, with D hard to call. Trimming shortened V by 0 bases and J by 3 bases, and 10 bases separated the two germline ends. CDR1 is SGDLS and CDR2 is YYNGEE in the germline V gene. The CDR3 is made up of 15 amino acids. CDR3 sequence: CASSVGTVLYNEQFF. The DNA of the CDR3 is TGTGCCAGCAGCGTAGGAACAGTACTCTACAATGAGCAGTTCTTC.

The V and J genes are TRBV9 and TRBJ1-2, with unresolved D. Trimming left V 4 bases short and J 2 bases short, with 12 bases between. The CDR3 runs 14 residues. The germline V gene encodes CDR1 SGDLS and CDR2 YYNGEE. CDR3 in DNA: TGTGCCAGCAGCCCCGCCGCGGAAAACTATGGCTACACCTTC. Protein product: CASSPAAENYGYTF.

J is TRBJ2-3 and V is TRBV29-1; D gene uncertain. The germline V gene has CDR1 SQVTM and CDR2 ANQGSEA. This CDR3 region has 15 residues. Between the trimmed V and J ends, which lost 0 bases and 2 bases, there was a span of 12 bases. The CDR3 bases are TGCAGCGTTGAAGATTCAGGCAGAACCACAGATACGCAGTATTTT. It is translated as CSVEDSGRTTDTQYF.

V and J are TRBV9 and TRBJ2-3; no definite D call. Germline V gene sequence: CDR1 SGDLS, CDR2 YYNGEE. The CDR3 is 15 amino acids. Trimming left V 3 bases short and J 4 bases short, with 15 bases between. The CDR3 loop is CASSGPSRIADTQYF. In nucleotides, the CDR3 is TGTGCCAGCAGCGGACCCTCTAGGATCGCAGATACGCAGTATTTT.

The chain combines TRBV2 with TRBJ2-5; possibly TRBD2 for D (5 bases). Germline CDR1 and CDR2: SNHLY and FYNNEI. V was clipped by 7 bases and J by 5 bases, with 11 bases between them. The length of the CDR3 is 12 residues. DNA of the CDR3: TGTGCCAGCAAACTAGAGGCGGAGACCCAGTACTTC. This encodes CASKLEAETQYF.

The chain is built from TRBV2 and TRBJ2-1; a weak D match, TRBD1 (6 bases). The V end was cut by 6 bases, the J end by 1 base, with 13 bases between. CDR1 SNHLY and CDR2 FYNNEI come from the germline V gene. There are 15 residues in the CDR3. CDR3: CASRQGRQSYNEQFF. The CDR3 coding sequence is TGTGCCAGCAGACAGGGTAGGCAATCCTACAATGAGCAGTTCTTC.

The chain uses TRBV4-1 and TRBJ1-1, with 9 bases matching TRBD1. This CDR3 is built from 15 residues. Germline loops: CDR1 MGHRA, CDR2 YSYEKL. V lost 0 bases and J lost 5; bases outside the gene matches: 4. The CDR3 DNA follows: TGCGCCAGCAGCCAAGAGGGACAGGGTGGGACTGAAGCTTTCTTT. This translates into CASSQEGQGGTEAFF.

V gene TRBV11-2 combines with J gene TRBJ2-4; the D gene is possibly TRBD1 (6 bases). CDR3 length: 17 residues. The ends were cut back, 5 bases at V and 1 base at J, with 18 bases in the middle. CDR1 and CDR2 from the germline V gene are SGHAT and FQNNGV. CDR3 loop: CASSTLGAGSAKNIQYF. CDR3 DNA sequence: TGTGCCAGCAGCACCCTGGGGGCAGGGTCGGCCAAAAACATTCAGTACTTC.

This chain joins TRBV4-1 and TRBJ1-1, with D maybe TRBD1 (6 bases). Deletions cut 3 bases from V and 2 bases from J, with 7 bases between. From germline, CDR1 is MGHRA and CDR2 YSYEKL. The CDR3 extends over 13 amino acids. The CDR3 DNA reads TGCGCCAGCAGCCACAGGGGTAACACTGAAGCTTTCTTT. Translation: CASSHRGNTEAFF.

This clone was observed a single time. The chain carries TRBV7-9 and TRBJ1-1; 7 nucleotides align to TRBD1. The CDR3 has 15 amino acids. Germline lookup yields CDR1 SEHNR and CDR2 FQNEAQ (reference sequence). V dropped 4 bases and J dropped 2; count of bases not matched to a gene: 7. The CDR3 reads CASSSPGTDNTEAFF. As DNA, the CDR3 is TGTGCCAGCAGCTCACCAGGGACAGACAACACTGAAGCTTTCTTT.

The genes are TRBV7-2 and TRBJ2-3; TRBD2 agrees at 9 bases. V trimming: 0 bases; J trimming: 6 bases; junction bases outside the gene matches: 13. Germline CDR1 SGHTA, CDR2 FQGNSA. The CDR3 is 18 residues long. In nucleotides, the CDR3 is TGTGCCAGCAGCTTAGCGCAGTTAGGCGGGGGGGCCGGGGATACGCAGTATTTT. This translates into CASSLAQLGGGAGDTQYF.

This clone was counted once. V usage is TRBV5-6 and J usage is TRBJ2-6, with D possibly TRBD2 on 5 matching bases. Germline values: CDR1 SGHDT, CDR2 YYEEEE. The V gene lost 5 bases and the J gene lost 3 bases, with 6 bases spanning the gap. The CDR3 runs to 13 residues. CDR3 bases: TGTGCCAGCAGGAGGGTTGGGGCCAACGTCCTGACTTTC. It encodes CASRRVGANVLTF.

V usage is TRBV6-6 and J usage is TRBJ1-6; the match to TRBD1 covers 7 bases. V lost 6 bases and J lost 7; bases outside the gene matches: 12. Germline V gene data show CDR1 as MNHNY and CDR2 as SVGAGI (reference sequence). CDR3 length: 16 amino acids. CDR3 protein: CASRARQGMWNSPLHF. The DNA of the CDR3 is TGTGCCAGCAGAGCGAGACAGGGAATGTGGAATTCACCCCTCCACTTT.

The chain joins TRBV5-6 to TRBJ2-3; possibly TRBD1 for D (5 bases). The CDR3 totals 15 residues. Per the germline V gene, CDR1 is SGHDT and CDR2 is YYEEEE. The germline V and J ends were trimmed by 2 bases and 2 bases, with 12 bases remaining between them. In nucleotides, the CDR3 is TGTGCCAGCAGCTTAGGGGCTGGGATCACAGATACGCAGTATTTT. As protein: CASSLGAGITDTQYF. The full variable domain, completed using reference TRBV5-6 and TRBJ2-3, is DAGVTQSPTHLIKTRGQQVTLRCSPKSGHDTVSWYQQALGQGPQFIFQYYEEEERQRGNFPDRFSGHQFPNYSSELNVNALLLGDSALYLCASSLGAGITDTQYFGPGTRLTVL.

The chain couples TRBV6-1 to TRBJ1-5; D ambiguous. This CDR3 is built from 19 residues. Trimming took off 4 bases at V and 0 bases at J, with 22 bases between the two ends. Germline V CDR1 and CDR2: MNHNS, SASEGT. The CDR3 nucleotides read TGTGCCAGCAGTGGGGTCCCAGGACGGGAAAAGTATAGCAATCAGCCCCAGCATTTT. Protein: CASSGVPGREKYSNQPQHF.